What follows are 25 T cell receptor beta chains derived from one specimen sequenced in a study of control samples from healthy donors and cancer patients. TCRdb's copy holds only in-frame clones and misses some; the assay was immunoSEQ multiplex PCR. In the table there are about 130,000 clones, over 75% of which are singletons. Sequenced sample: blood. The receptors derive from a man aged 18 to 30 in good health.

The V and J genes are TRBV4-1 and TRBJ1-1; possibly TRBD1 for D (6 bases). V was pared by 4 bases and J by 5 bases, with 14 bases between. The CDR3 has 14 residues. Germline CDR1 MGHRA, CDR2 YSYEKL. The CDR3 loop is CASSLRQERTEAFF. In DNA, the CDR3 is TGCGCCAGCAGCCTACGACAGGAGCGGACTGAAGCTTTCTTT.

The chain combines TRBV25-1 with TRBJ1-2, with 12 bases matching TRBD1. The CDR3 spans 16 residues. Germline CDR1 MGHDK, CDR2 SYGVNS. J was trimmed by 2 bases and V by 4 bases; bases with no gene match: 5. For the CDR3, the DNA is TGTGCCAGCAGTGCAGGGACAGGGGGCGTCAACTATGGCTACACCTTC. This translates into CASSAGTGGVNYGYTF.

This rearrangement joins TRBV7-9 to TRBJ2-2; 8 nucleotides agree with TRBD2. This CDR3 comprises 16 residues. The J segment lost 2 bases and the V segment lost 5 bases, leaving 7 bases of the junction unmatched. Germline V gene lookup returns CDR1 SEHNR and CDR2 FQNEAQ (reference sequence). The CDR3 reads CASSSFAGGNTGELFF. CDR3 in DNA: TGTGCCAGCAGCAGTTTTGCGGGAGGTAACACCGGGGAGCTGTTTTTT. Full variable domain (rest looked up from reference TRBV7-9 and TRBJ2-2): DTGVSQNPRHKITKRGQNVTFRCDPISEHNRLYWYRQTLGQGPEFLTYFQNEAQLEKSRLLSDRFSAERPKGSFSTLEIQRTEQGDSAMYLCASSSFAGGNTGELFFGEGSRLTVL.

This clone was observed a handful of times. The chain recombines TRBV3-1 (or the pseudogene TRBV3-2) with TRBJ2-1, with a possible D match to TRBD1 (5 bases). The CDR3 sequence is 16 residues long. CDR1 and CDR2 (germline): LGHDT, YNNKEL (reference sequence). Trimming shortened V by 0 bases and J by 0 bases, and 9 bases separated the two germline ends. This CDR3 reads CASSQERGYSYNEQFF. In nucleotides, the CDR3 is TGTGCCAGCAGCCAAGAAAGGGGTTACTCCTACAATGAGCAGTTCTTC.

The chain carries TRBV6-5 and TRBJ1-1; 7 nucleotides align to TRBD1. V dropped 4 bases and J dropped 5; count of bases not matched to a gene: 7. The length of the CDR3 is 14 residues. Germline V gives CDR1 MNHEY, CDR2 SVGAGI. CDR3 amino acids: CASSSQTGTTEAFF. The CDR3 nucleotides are TGTGCCAGCAGTTCCCAGACAGGGACAACTGAAGCTTTCTTT.

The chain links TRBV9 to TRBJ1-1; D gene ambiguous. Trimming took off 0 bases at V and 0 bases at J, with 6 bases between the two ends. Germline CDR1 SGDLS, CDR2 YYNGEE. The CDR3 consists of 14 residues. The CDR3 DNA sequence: TGTGCCAGCAGCGTAGCATTTGTGAACACTGAAGCTTTCTTT. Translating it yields CASSVAFVNTEAFF.

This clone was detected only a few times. CDR3 sequence (DNA): TGTGCCACCTCAGGACTAGCGGGAGCCGGGGAGCTGTTTTTT. Translating it yields CATSGLAGAGELFF. This chain uses TRBV11-2 with TRBJ2-2; 13 positions match TRBD2. The J segment lost 6 bases and the V segment lost 10 bases, leaving 5 bases of the junction unmatched. The germline V gene has CDR1 SGHAT and CDR2 FQNNGV. This CDR3 contains 14 residues.

The CDR3 region is CATKGWLGQGISYEQYV. In DNA form, the CDR3 reads TGTGCCACCAAAGGTTGGTTGGGACAGGGGATCTCCTACGAGCAGTACGTC. This sequence joins TRBV24-1 and TRBJ2-7, with 10 bases aligning to TRBD1. Germline CDR1 KGHDR, CDR2 SFDVKD. The length of the CDR3 is 17 residues. After removal of 8 bases from V and 0 bases from J, the junction contained 12 bases not matched to a gene.

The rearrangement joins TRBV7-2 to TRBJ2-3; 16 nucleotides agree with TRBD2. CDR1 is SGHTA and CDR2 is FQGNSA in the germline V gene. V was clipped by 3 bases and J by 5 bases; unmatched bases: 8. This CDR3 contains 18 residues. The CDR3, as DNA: TGTGCCAGCAGCTTGGGGACTAGCGGGGGGGGTCTACGAGATACGCAGTATTTT. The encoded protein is CASSLGTSGGGLRDTQYF.

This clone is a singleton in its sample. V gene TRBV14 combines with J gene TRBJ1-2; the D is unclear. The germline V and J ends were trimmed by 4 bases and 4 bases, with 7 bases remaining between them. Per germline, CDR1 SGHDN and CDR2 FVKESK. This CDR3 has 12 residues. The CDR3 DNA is TGTGCCAGCAGCCTTTCGGGCTATGGCTACACCTTC. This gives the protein CASSLSGYGYTF.

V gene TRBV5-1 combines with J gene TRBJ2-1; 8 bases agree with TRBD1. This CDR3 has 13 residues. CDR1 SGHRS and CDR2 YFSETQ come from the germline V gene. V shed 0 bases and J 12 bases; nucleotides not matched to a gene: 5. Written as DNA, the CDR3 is TGCGCCAGCAGCTTGGAAGGACAGGGATTGCAGTTCTTC. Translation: CASSLEGQGLQFF. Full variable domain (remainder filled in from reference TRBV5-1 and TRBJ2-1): KAGVTQTPRYLIKTRGQQVTLSCSPISGHRSVSWYQQTPGQGLQFLFEYFSETQRNKGNFPGRFSGRQFSNSRSEMNVSTLELGDSALYLCASSLEGQGLQFFGPGTRLTVL.

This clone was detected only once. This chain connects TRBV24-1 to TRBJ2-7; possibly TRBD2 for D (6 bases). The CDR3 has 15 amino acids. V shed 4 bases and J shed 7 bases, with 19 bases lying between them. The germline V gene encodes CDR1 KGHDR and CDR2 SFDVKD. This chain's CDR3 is CATSDSGGKGWEQYF. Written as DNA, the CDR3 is TGTGCCACCAGTGACTCCGGAGGGAAAGGTTGGGAGCAGTACTTC.

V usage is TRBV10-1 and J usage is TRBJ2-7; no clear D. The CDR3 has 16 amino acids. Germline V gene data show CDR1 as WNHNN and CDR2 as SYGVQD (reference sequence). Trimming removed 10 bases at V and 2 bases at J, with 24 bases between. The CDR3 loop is CAISPLVPLIPYEQYV. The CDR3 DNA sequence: TGCGCCATCTCGCCCCTGGTCCCCTTAATACCCTACGAGCAGTACGTC.

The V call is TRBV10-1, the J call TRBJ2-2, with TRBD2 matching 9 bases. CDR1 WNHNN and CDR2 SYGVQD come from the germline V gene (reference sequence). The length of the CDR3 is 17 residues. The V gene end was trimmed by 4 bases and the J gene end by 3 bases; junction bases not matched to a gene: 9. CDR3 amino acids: CASSAQGSGGYTGELFF. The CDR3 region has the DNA TGCGCCAGCAGTGCCCAGGGAAGCGGGGGGTACACCGGGGAGCTGTTTTTT.

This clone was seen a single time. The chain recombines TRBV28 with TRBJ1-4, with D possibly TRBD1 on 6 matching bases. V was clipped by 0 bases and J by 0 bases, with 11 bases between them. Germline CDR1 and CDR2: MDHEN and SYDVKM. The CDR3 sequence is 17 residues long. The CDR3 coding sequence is TGTGCCAGCAGTTTATGGGACAGACATGCAACTAATGAAAAACTGTTTTTT. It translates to CASSLWDRHATNEKLFF.

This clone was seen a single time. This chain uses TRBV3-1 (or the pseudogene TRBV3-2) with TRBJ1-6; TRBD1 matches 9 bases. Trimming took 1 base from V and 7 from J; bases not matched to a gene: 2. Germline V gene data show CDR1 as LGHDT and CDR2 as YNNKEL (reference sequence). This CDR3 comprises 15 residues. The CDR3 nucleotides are TGTGCCAGCAGCCAAGTAACAGGGGGCAATTCACCCCTCCACTTT. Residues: CASSQVTGGNSPLHF.

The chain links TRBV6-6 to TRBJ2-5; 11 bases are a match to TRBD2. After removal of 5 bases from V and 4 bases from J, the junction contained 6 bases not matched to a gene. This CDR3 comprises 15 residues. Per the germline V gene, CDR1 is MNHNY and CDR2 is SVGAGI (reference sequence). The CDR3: CASSGTSGGGETQYF. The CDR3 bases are TGTGCCAGCAGTGGTACTAGCGGGGGTGGAGAGACCCAGTACTTC.

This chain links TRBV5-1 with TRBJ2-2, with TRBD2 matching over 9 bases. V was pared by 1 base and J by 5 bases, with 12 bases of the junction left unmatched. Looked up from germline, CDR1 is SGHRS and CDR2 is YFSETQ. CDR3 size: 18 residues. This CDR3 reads CASSLNVSLAGRTGELFF. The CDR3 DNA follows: TGCGCCAGCAGCTTGAATGTCAGCCTAGCGGGACGGACCGGGGAGCTGTTTTTT.

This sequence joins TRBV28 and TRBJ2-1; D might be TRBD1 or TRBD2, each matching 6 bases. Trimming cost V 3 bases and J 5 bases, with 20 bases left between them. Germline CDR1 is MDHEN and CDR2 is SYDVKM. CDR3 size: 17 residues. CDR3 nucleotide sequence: TGTGCCAGCAGTTTCCCTTTTCGGGGGCCCGTCGACAATGAGCAGTTCTTC. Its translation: CASSFPFRGPVDNEQFF. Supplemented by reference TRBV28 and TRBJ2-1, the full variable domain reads DVKVTQSSRYLVKRTGEKVFLECVQDMDHENMFWYRQDPGLGLRLIYFSYDVKMKEKGDIPEGYSVSREKKERFSLILESASTNQTSMYLCASSFPFRGPVDNEQFFGPGTRLTVL.

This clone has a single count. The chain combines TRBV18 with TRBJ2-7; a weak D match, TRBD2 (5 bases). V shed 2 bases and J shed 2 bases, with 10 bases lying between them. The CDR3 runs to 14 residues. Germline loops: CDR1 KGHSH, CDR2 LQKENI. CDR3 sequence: CASSPEGDPYEQYV. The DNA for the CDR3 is TGTGCCAGCTCACCAGAGGGCGACCCCTACGAGCAGTACGTC.

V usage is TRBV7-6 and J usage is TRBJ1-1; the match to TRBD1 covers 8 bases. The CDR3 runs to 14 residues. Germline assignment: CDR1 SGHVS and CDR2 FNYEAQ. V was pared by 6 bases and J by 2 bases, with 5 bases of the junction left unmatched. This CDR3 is CASRNGQGNTEAFF. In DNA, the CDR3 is TGTGCCAGCAGGAACGGACAGGGTAACACTGAAGCTTTCTTT. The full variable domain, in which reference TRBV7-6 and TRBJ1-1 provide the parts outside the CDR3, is GAGVSQSPRYKVTKRGQDVALRCDPISGHVSLYWYRQALGQGPEFLTYFNYEAQQDKSGLPNDRFSAERPEGSISTLTIQRTEQRDSAMYRCASRNGQGNTEAFFGQGTRLTVV.

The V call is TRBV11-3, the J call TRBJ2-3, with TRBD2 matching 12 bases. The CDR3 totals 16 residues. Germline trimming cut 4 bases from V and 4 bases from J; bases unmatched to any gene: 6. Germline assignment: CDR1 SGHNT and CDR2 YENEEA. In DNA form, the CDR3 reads TGTGCCAGCAGCTCCGGACTAGCGGGGTTATCAGATACGCAGTATTTT. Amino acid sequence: CASSSGLAGLSDTQYF.

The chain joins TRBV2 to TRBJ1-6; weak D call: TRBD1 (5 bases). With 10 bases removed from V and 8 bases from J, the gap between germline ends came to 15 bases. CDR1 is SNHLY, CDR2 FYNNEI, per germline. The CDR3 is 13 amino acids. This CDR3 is CATKGDLDSPLHF. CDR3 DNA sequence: TGTGCCACCAAAGGGGACCTCGATTCACCCCTCCACTTT.

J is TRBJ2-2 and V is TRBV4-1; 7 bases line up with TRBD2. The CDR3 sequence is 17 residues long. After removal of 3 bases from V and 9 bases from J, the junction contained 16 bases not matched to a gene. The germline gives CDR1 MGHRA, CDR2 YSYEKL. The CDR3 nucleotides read TGCGCCAGCAGCCAGACCCCAACTCCAGCGGGAAGGAGGGAGCTGTTTTTT. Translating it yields CASSQTPTPAGRRELFF.

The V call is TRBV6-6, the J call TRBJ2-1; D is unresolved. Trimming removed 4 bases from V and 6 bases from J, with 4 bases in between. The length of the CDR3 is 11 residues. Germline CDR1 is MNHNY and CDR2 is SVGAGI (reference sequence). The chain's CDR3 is CASSWGNEQFF. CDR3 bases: TGTGCCAGCAGTTGGGGCAATGAGCAGTTCTTC.